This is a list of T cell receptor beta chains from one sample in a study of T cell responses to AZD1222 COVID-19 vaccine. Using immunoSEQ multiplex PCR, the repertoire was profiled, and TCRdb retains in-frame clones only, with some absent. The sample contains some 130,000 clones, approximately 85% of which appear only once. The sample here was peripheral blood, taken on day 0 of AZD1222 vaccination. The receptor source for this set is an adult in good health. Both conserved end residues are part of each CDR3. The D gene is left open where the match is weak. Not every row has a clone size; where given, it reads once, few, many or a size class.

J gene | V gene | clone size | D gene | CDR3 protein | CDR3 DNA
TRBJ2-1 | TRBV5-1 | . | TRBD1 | CASTPKTGGSEQFF | TGCGCCAGCACACCAAAAACAGGGGGCAGTGAGCAGTTCTTC
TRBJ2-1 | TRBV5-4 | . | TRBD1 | CASSRDSLNEQFF | TGTGCCAGCAGTCGGGACAGCCTCAATGAGCAGTTCTTC
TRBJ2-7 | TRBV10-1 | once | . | CASSEGLNSEQYF | TGCGCCAGCAGTGAAGGGTTGAATTCCGAGCAGTACTTC
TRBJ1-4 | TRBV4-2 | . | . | CASSPAHLGPKDEKLFF | TGTGCCAGCAGCCCGGCCCATTTGGGACCGAAGGATGAAAAACTGTTTTTT
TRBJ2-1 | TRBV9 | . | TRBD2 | CASSVTSGPLSYNEQFF | TGTGCCAGCAGCGTGACTAGCGGGCCCCTCTCCTACAATGAGCAGTTCTTC
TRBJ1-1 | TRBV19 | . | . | CASSISENTEAFF | TGTGCCAGTAGTATTTCGGAGAACACTGAAGCTTTCTTT
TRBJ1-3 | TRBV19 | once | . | CASKLETGNTIYF | TGTGCCAGCAAGTTGGAAACTGGAAACACCATATATTTT
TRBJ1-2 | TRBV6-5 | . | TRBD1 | CASSYLQGVGGYTF | TGTGCCAGCAGTTACCTACAGGGGGTTGGGGGCTACACCTTC
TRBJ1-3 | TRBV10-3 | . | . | CAISGGLGNTIYF | TGTGCCATCAGTGGTGGCTTGGGAAACACCATATATTTT
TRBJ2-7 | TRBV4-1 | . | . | CASSQKWNGEQYF | TGCGCCAGCAGCCAAAAGTGGAACGGCGAGCAGTACTTC